One sample yielded the 25 T cell receptor beta chains listed below, sequenced in a study of TIL therapy for anti-PD-1-resistant metastatic lung cancer. The libraries were made with immunoSEQ v3. Libraries were prepared by immunoSEQ multiplex PCR; TCRdb keeps only in-frame clonotypes and omits some of them. The data show approximately 95,000 clones, with approximately 65% seen just once and about 10% held by the top ten. The time point denotes: pre-treatment sample, taken before nivolumab and TIL therapy. Pleural nodules or supraclavicular lymph nodes made up most of the excised metastases sampled. Sequenced here: tumor tissue, sampled at baseline. The receptors come from a person aged 25 to 79 with non-small cell lung cancer.

This clone was counted between two and nine times. The gene calls are TRBV29-1 and TRBJ2-1; 10 nucleotides line up with TRBD2. The CDR3 is 15 residues long. Germline V gene sequence: CDR1 SQVTM, CDR2 ANQGSEA. The V gene end was trimmed by 5 bases and the J gene end by 3 bases; junction bases not matched to a gene: 7. Written as DNA, the CDR3 is TGCAGCGTTTTCGGGACTAGCGTTGGCTACAATGAGCAGTTCTTC. The encoded protein is CSVFGTSVGYNEQFF.

The chain is built from TRBV7-9 and TRBJ1-1; 7 bases line up with TRBD1. V lost 5 bases, J lost 0 bases, and 9 bases stayed unmatched. The germline CDR1 and CDR2 sequences are SEHNR and FQNEAQ (reference sequence). The CDR3 consists of 16 residues. CDR3 region: CASSTRTGHMNTEAFF. The CDR3, as DNA: TGTGCCAGCAGCACGCGGACAGGCCACATGAACACTGAAGCTTTCTTT.

CDR3 nucleotides: TGTGCCAGCAGTTCCGACGGGGGTGGTGGCTACACCTTC. Translation: CASSSDGGGGYTF. V and J are TRBV6-5 and TRBJ1-2, with a possible D match to TRBD1 (5 bases). Per the germline V gene, CDR1 is MNHEY and CDR2 is SVGAGI. The V end lost 4 bases, the J end lost 7 bases, and 13 bases lay between the germline ends. The CDR3 is 13 amino acids.

The CDR3 coding sequence is TGTGCCAGCTCACCGGACGCTGACGGCAGCTACACCTTC. It is translated as CASSPDADGSYTF. The V gene is TRBV18, the J gene TRBJ1-2; no clear D gene. Per germline, CDR1 KGHSH and CDR2 LQKENI. The V end was cut by 3 bases, the J end by 9 bases, with 14 bases between. The CDR3 is 13 amino acids. The entire variable domain, with the rest obtained from reference TRBV18 and TRBJ1-2, is as follows: NAGVMQNPRHLVRRRGQEARLRCSPMKGHSHVYWYRQLPEEGLKFMVYLQKENIIDESGMPKERFSAEFPKEGPSILRIQQVVRGDSAAYFCASSPDADGSYTFGSGTRLTVV.

This clone was observed a handful of times. The rearrangement uses TRBV6-5 and TRBJ2-6; 9 bases line up with TRBD1. Per germline, CDR1 MNHEY and CDR2 SVGAGI. The CDR3 sequence is 15 residues long. Trimming at V came to 6 bases and at J to 0 bases, leaving 0 bases not matched to a gene. The CDR3 coding sequence is TGTGCCAGCAGGACAGGGGGCTCTGGGGCCAACGTCCTGACTTTC. Translation: CASRTGGSGANVLTF.

In its sample, this clone was seen many times. This chain connects TRBV3-1 (or the pseudogene TRBV3-2) to TRBJ2-3, with 8 bases lining up with TRBD2. This CDR3 has 15 amino acids. V lost 4 bases and J lost 5; bases outside the gene matches: 8. Germline V CDR1 and CDR2: LGHDT, YNNKEL (reference sequence). For the CDR3, the DNA is TGTGCCAGCAGCCTTTATTCGGGGGGGGAAGATACGCAGTATTTT. The encoded protein is CASSLYSGGEDTQYF.

CDR3 DNA: TGTGCTAGTGGCCCCCAGTTAATGGGGGCTAACTATGGCTACACCTTC. This encodes CASGPQLMGANYGYTF. The chain is built from TRBV12-5 and TRBJ1-2; maybe TRBD1 (5 bases). The ends were cut back, 6 bases at V and 0 bases at J, with 17 bases in the middle. CDR3 size: 16 residues. Germline CDR1 reads LGHNT; CDR2 reads FRNRAP. Looking up the rest from reference TRBV12-5 and TRBJ1-2 gives the full variable domain: DARVTQTPRHKVTEMGQEVTMRCQPILGHNTVFWYRQTMMQGLELLAYFRNRAPLDDSGMPKDRFSAEMPDATLATLKIQPSEPRDSAVYFCASGPQLMGANYGYTFGSGTRLTVV.

This clone occurred a few times. The CDR3 DNA is TGCGCCAGCAGCCATCTGACAGGGGGCATCGGCAATCAGCCCCAGCATTTT. Protein sequence: CASSHLTGGIGNQPQHF. The J gene is TRBJ1-5, the V gene TRBV4-1; 10 bases line up with TRBD1. The junction had 7 bases not matched to a gene; V was cut back by 3 bases and J by 2 bases. CDR1 is MGHRA and CDR2 is YSYEKL in the germline V gene. There are 17 residues in the CDR3.

J is TRBJ2-1 and V is TRBV7-3, with D tentatively TRBD2 (5 bases). The CDR3 totals 14 residues. Trimming left V 3 bases short and J 10 bases short, with 16 bases between. Per the germline V gene, CDR1 is SGHTA and CDR2 is FQGTGA. The CDR3 nucleotides are TGTGCCAGCAGCTTTGACGGGGTCACGGGAGAGCAGTTCTTC. It translates to CASSFDGVTGEQFF.

This chain joins TRBV5-4 and TRBJ2-1, with 8 positions matching TRBD2. Germline V CDR1 and CDR2: SGHNT, YYREEE (reference sequence). The CDR3 consists of 16 residues. V trimming: 4 bases; J trimming: 2 bases; junction bases outside the gene matches: 8. This chain's CDR3 is CASSRGLAHTYNEQFF. The CDR3, as DNA: TGTGCCAGCAGCAGAGGACTAGCTCATACCTACAATGAGCAGTTCTTC.

This chain uses TRBV18 with TRBJ2-1; the match to TRBD2 covers 9 bases. V dropped 2 bases and J dropped 4; count of bases not matched to a gene: 3. The CDR3 has 15 residues. Looked up from germline, CDR1 is KGHSH and CDR2 is LQKENI. The CDR3 coding sequence is TGTGCCAGCTCACCATTGAGCGGGGGGTACAATGAGCAGTTCTTC. It specifies CASSPLSGGYNEQFF.

V is TRBV28 and J is TRBJ1-5, with 9 nucleotides matching TRBD1. CDR1 MDHEN and CDR2 SYDVKM come from the germline V gene. V was pared by 6 bases and J by 6 bases, with 12 bases of the junction left unmatched. The CDR3 contains 16 residues. This CDR3 is CASSQLLDRGIQPQHF. The DNA for the CDR3 is TGTGCCAGCAGCCAACTACTGGACAGGGGAATTCAGCCCCAGCATTTT.

The CDR3 spells CASSSGQGLYNEQFF. The CDR3 bases are TGTGCCAGCAGCTCAGGACAGGGGCTGTACAATGAGCAGTTCTTC. The chain has TRBV7-2 and TRBJ2-1, with 9 bases identical to TRBD1. Looked up from germline, CDR1 is SGHTA and CDR2 is FQGNSA. The CDR3 runs to 15 residues. Trimming removed 4 bases from V and 4 bases from J; junction bases left unmatched: 5.

The V gene is TRBV2, the J gene TRBJ1-2; D gene uncertain. V dropped 4 bases and J dropped 6 bases, with 9 bases sitting between them. The CDR3 runs 12 residues. Germline-derived CDR1 and CDR2 are SNHLY and FYNNEI. The CDR3 nucleotides read TGTGCCAGCAGTGCTGGTTGGGATGGCTACACCTTC. It codes for CASSAGWDGYTF.

V usage is TRBV18 and J usage is TRBJ1-3, with D possibly matching TRBD1 (5 bases). Trimming stripped 0 bases from V and 0 bases from J, with 6 bases between. Germline CDR1 KGHSH, CDR2 LQKENI. The CDR3 is 15 amino acids. As DNA, the CDR3 is TGTGCCAGCTCACCACCGGGGGTCTCTGGAAACACCATATATTTT. Encoded protein: CASSPPGVSGNTIYF.

This sequence joins TRBV18 and TRBJ2-7; D is perhaps TRBD2 (7 bases). Trimming stripped 5 bases from V and 3 bases from J, with 14 bases between. CDR3 length: 14 amino acids. Germline V CDR1 and CDR2: KGHSH, LQKENI. The CDR3 loop is CASSSQGGGYEQYF. As DNA, the CDR3 is TGTGCCAGCTCATCCCAAGGGGGGGGCTACGAGCAGTACTTC.

The chain is built from TRBV11-2 and TRBJ2-7; perhaps TRBD2 as D (7 bases). Per germline, CDR1 SGHAT and CDR2 FQNNGV. With 3 bases removed from V and 7 bases from J, the gap between germline ends came to 28 bases. This CDR3 contains 18 residues. The DNA of the CDR3 is TGTGCCAGCAGCTTTAGGGGGGGAGCAGAGGAGACTACGAGGGAGCAGTACTTC. Protein product: CASSFRGGAEETTREQYF.

The gene calls are TRBV14 and TRBJ2-1; weak D call: TRBD1 (5 bases). CDR1 and CDR2 from the germline V gene are SGHDN and FVKESK. V lost 1 base and J lost 0, with 7 bases in between. CDR3 length equals 15 residues. CDR3 in amino acids: CASSQGDSSYNEQFF. In nucleotides, the CDR3 is TGTGCCAGCAGCCAAGGCGACAGCTCCTACAATGAGCAGTTCTTC.

The CDR3 is CASSTDRGEQYF. As DNA, the CDR3 is TGTGCCAGCAGCACGGACAGGGGCGAGCAGTACTTC. This chain uses TRBV11-3 with TRBJ2-7; the match to TRBD1 covers 9 bases. V lost 5 bases, J lost 6 bases, and 2 bases stayed unmatched. CDR1 and CDR2 (germline): SGHNT, YENEEA. The CDR3 is 12 residues long.

This clone has a handful of counts. The CDR3, as DNA: TGTGCCAGCAGCTTGATCGGGACGGCAGACGGTTCACCCCTCCACTTT. Amino acids: CASSLIGTADGSPLHF. The V call is TRBV5-6, the J call TRBJ1-6; D possibly corresponds to TRBD1 (5 bases). Deletions cut 1 base from V and 9 bases from J, with 17 bases between. Germline CDR1 SGHDT, CDR2 YYEEEE. The CDR3 is 16 residues long.

The V gene is TRBV11-2, the J gene TRBJ1-2; 8 bases map to TRBD1. V gave up 5 bases and J gave up 6 bases; unmatched junction bases: 8. This CDR3 has 14 amino acids. Germline lookup yields CDR1 SGHAT and CDR2 FQNNGV. The CDR3 region is CASSPRTGWNGYTF. As DNA, the CDR3 is TGTGCCAGCAGCCCGAGGACAGGGTGGAATGGCTACACCTTC.

The rearrangement links TRBV24-1 to TRBJ2-1, with D possibly being TRBD1 or TRBD2 (5 bases each). V was trimmed by 4 bases and J by 4 bases, leaving 10 bases between them. The CDR3 contains 14 residues. Germline-derived CDR1 and CDR2 are KGHDR and SFDVKD. The chain's CDR3 is CATSDAGAYNEQFF. CDR3 nucleotide sequence: TGTGCCACCAGTGACGCCGGGGCATACAATGAGCAGTTCTTC.

This sequence joins TRBV6-2 or TRBV6-3 and TRBJ2-3; TRBD2 might be the D (5 bases). This CDR3 is built from 15 residues. The V gene's germline CDR1 is MNHEY and CDR2 SVGEGT. The V end lost 2 bases, the J end lost 2 bases, and 11 bases lay between the germline ends. CDR3 nucleotides: TGTGCCAGCAGTTACGGGCGAGGGATCACAGATACGCAGTATTTT. Its translation is CASSYGRGITDTQYF.

The rearrangement uses TRBV18 and TRBJ2-1, with D perhaps matching TRBD1 (6 bases). The CDR3 sequence is 13 residues long. CDR1 and CDR2 (germline): KGHSH, LQKENI. V lost 4 bases, J lost 9 bases, and 13 bases lay in between. CDR3 loop: CASSQGPRGEQFF. The CDR3 coding sequence is TGTGCCAGCTCACAAGGTCCCAGGGGTGAGCAGTTCTTC. The full variable domain, completed using reference TRBV18 and TRBJ2-1, is NAGVMQNPRHLVRRRGQEARLRCSPMKGHSHVYWYRQLPEEGLKFMVYLQKENIIDESGMPKERFSAEFPKEGPSILRIQQVVRGDSAAYFCASSQGPRGEQFFGPGTRLTVL.

The chain couples TRBV5-1 to TRBJ2-4; 9 nucleotides align to TRBD1. V gave up 2 bases and J gave up 8 bases; unmatched junction bases: 8. This CDR3 comprises 15 residues. Germline V gene lookup returns CDR1 SGHRS and CDR2 YFSETQ. For the CDR3, the DNA is TGCGCCAGCAGCTTATCCGGGACAGGGAAGGACATTCAGTACTTC. Translation gives CASSLSGTGKDIQYF.